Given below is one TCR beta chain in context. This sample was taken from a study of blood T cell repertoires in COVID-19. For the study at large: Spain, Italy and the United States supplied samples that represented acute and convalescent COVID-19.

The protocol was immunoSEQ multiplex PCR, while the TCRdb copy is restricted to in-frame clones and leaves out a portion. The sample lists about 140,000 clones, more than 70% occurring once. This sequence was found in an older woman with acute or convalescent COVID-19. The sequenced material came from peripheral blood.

The CDR3 sequence is CASSSSGRQGVYGYTF. In DNA, the CDR3 is TGTGCCAGCAGTTCCTCCGGACGGCAGGGGGTATATGGCTACACCTTC. J is TRBJ1-2 and V is TRBV6-5, with 7 bases matching TRBD1. The CDR3 loop spans 16 amino acids. Germline trimming cut 4 bases from V and 5 bases from J; bases unmatched to any gene: 13. Germline V gene sequence: CDR1 MNHEY, CDR2 SVGAGI.